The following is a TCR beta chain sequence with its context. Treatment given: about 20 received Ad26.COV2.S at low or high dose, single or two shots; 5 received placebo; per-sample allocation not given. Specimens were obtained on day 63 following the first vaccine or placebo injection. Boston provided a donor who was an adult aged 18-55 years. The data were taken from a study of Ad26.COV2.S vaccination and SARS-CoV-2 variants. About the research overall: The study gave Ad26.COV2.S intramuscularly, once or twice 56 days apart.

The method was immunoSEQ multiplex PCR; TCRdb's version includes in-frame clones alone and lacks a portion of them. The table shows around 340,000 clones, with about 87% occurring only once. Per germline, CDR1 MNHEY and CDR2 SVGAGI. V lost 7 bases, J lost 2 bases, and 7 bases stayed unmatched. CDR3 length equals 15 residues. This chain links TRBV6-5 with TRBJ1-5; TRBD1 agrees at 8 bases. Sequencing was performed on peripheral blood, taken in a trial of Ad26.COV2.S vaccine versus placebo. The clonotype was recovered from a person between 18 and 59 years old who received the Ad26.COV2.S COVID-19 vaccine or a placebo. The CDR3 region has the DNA TGTGCCAGCACTCGGACAGGGCAGGGCAATCAGCCCCAGCATTTT. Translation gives CASTRTGQGNQPQHF.